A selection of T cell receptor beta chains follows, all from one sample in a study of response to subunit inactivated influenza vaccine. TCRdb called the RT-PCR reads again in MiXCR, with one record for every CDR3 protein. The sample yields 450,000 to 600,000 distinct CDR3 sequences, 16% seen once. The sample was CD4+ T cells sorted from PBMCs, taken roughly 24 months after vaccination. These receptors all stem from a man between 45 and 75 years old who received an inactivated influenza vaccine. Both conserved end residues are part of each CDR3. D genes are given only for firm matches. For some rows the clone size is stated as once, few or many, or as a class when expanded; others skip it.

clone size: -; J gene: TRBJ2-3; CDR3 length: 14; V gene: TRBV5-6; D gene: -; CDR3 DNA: TGTGCCAGCAATTTGGACAGCAGCACAGATACGCAGTATTTT; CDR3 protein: CASNLDSSTDTQYF
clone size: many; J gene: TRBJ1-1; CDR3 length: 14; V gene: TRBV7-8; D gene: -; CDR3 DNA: TGTGCCAGCAGCTCGGCCGGGAAGGTTACTGAAGCTTTCTTT; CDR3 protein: CASSSAGKVTEAFF
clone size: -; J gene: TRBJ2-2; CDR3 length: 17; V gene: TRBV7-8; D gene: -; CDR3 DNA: TGTGCCAGCAGCTTATTGGCGGCGGGACCTCTCGACGCGGAGCTGTTTTTT; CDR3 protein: CASSLLAAGPLDAELFF
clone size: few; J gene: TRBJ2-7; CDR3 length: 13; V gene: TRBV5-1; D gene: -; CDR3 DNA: TGCGCCAGCAGCCTCGATTACGACTACGAGCAGTACTTC; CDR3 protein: CASSLDYDYEQYF
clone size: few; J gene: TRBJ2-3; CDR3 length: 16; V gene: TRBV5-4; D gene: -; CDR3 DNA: TGTGCCAGCAGCTTGTGGTCGGTGGGGGGCACAGATACGCAGTATTTT; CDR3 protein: CASSLWSVGGTDTQYF
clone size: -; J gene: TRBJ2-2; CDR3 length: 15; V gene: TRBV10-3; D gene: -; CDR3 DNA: TGTGCCATCAGTGAGTTCCCACAGAACACCGGGGAGCTGTTTTTT; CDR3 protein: CAISEFPQNTGELFF
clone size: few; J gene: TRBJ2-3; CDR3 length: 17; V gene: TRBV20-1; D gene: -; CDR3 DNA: TGCAGTGCTACCGATCAGCCGGGAGCCGTACGTTCGGATACGCAGTATTTT; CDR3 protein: CSATDQPGAVRSDTQYF
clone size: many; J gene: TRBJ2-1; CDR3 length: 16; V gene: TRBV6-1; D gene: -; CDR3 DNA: TGTGCCAGCAGAGATCAGGGGGGGAGCTCCTACAATGAGCAGTTCTTC; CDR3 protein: CASRDQGGSSYNEQFF
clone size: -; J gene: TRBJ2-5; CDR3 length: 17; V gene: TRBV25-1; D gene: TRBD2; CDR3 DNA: TGTGCCAGCAGTGCTTGGACTAGCGGGGGGGCTGTGGAGACCCAGTACTTC; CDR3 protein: CASSAWTSGGAVETQYF
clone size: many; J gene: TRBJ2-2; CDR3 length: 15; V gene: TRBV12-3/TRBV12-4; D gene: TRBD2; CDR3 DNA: TGTGCCAGCAGAGGACTAGCGGGGCGGACCGGGGAGCTGTTTTTT; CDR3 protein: CASRGLAGRTGELFF
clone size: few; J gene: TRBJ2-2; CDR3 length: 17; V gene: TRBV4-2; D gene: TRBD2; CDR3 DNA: TGTGCCAGCAGCCAAGAGGTAGCGGGGGGGAACACCGGGGAGCTGTTTTTT; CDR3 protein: CASSQEVAGGNTGELFF
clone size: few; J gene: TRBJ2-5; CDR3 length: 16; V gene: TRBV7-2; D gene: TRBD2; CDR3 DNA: TGTGCCAGCAGCTTCAGACTAGCGGGGGGAACAGAGACCCAGTACTTC; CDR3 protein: CASSFRLAGGTETQYF
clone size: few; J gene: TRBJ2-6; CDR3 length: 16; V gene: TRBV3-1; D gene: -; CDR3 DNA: TGTGCCAGCAGCCAACGAACGGGGGCGGGGGCCAACGTCCTGACTTTC; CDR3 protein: CASSQRTGAGANVLTF
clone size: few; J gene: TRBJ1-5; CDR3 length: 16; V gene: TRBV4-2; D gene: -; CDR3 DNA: TGTGCCAGCAGCCAGGGGGGAGGGAGGGTTAATCAGCCCCAGCATTTT; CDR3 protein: CASSQGGGRVNQPQHF
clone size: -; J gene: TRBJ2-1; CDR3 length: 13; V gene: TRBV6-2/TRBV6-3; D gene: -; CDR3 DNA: TGTACCAGCAGTAACCTCCACAGAAATGAGCAGTTCTTC; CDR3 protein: CTSSNLHRNEQFF
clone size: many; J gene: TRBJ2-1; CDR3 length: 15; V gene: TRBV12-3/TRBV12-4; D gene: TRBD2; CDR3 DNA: TGTGCCAGCAGTCCCGGGACTAGCTCGCTAGGTGAGCAGTTCTTC; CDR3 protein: CASSPGTSSLGEQFF
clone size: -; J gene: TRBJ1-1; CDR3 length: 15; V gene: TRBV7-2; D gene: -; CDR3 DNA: TGTGCCAGCAGCTTATCGACAGGTTTGAACACTGAAGCTTTCTTT; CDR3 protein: CASSLSTGLNTEAFF
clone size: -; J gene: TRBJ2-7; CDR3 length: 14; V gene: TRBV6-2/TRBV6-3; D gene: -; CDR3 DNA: TGTGCCAGCGTGAGGGGAATCACAGCCTACGAGCAGTACTTC; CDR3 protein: CASVRGITAYEQYF
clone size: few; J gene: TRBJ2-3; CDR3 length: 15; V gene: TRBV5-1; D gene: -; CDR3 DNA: TGCGCCAGCAGCTCGGACGTACAGGGTACAGATACGCAGTATTTT; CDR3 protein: CASSSDVQGTDTQYF
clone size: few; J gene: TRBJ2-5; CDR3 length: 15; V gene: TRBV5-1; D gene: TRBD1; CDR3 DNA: TGCGCCAGCAGCCCCGGACAGGGGGCATGGGAGACCCAGTACTTC; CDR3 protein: CASSPGQGAWETQYF
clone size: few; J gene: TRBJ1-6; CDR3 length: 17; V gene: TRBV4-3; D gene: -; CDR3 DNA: TGCGCCAGCAGCCAAGAAGGTGGGGTGCAGGGAGCGGCACCCCTCCACTTT; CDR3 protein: CASSQEGGVQGAAPLHF
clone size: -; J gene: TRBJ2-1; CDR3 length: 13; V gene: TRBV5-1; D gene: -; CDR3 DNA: TGCGCCAGCAGCTTCCGGATATACAATGAGCAGTTCTTC; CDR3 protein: CASSFRIYNEQFF
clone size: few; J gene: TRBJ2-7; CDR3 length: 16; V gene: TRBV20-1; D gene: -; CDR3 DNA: TGCAGTGCTAGAGATAAATCGTTTCGGGGTTTCTACGAGCAGTACTTC; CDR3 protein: CSARDKSFRGFYEQYF
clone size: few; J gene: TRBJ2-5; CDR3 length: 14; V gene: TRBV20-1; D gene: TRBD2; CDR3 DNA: TGCAGTGCTAAGAGCGGGAGGGCCGAAGAGACCCAGTACTTC; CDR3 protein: CSAKSGRAEETQYF
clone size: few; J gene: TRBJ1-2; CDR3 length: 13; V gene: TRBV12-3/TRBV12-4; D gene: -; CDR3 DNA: TGTGCCAGCAGTTTGATAACAGCCTATGGCTACACCTTC; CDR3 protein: CASSLITAYGYTF
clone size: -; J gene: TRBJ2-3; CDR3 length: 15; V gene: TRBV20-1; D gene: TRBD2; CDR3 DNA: TGCAGTGCTCCTGACACGGGCGGGGGGACAGATACGCAGTATTTT; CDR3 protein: CSAPDTGGGTDTQYF
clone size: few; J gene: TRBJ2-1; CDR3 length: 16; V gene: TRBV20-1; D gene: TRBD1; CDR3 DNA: TGCAGTGCTAGAGATCCCCAGGGGGCTTTCGGCAATGAGCAGTTCTTC; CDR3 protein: CSARDPQGAFGNEQFF
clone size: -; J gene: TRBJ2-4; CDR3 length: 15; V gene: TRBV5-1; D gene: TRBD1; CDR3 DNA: TGCGCCAGCAGCTATGACAGGGGGCGGTCAAACATTCAGTACTTC; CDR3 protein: CASSYDRGRSNIQYF
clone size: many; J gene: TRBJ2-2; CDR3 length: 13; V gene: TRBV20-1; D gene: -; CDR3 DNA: TGCAGTGCTAGCACAGGGATTACCGGGGAGCTGTTTTTT; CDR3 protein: CSASTGITGELFF
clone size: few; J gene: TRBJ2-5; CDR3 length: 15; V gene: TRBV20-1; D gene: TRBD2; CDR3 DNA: TGCAGTGCTTCGTCCGGGGGGACCCTCCAAGAGACCCAGTACTTC; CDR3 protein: CSASSGGTLQETQYF
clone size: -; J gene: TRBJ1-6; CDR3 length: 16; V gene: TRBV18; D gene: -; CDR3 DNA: TGTGCCAGCTCACCCTACGGGCCCCGGGATAATTCACCCCTCCACTTT; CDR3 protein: CASSPYGPRDNSPLHF
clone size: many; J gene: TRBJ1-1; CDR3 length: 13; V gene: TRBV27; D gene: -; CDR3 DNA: TGTGCCAGCAGTTCCCGGCTGAACACTGAAGCTTTCTTT; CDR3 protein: CASSSRLNTEAFF
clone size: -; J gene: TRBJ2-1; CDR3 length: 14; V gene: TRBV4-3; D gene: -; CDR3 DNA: TGCGCCAGCAGCTCAATCGGCAGGAACAATGAGCAGTTCTTC; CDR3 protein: CASSSIGRNNEQFF
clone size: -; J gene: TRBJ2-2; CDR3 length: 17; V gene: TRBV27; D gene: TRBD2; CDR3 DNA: TGTGCCAGCAGTTTGCAAAGACTAGCGGCGAACACCGGGGAGCTGTTTTTT; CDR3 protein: CASSLQRLAANTGELFF
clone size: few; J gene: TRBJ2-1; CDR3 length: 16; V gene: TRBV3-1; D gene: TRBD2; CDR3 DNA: TGTGCCAGCAGCGAAGACCCTAGCGGGGGGGCAAATGAGCAGTTCTTC; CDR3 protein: CASSEDPSGGANEQFF
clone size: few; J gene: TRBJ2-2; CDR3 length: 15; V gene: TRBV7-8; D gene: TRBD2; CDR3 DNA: TGTGCCAGCAGCTCTAGCGGGACGAACACCGGGGAGCTGTTTTTT; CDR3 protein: CASSSSGTNTGELFF
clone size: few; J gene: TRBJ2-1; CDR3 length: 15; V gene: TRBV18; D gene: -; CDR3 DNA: TGTGCCAGCTCACCTCCGGGACGGTCCTACAATGAGCAGTTCTTC; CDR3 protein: CASSPPGRSYNEQFF
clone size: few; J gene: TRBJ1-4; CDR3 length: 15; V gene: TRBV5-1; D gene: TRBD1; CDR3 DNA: TGCGCCAGCAGCGCCCAGGGGGCGCGAAATGAAAAACTGTTTTTT; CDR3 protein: CASSAQGARNEKLFF
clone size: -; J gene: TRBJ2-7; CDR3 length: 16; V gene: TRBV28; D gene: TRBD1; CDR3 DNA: TGTGCCAGCAGTTCTCCCGGGACAGGGGGTTCCTACGAGCAGTACTTC; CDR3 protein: CASSSPGTGGSYEQYF
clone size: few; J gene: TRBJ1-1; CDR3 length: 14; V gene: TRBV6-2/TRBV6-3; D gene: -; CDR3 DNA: TGTGCCAGCAGTTACTCTCCCGGGAACGGTGAAGCTTTCTTT; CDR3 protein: CASSYSPGNGEAFF
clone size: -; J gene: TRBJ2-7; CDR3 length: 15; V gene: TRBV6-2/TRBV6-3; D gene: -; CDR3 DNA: TGTGCCAGCAGCCGACTCACCCTGGCCTCCTACGAGCAGTACTTC; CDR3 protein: CASSRLTLASYEQYF
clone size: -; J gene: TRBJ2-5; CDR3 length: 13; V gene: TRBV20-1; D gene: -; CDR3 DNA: TGCAGTGCTAACGTACAGGTTCCAGAGACCCAGTACTTC; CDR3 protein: CSANVQVPETQYF
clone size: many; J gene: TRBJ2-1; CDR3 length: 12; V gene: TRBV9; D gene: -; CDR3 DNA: TGTGCCAGCTCACCAGATTACAATGAGCAGTTCTTC; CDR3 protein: CASSPDYNEQFF
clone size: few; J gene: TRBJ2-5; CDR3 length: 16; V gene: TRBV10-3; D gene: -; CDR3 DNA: TGTGCCATCAGTGATATGCCAGGGTCGGACCAAGAGACCCAGTACTTC; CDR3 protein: CAISDMPGSDQETQYF
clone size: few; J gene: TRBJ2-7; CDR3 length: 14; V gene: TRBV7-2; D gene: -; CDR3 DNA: TGTGCCAGCAGCTATTCCGGGATTTACTACGAGCAGTACTTC; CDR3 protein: CASSYSGIYYEQYF
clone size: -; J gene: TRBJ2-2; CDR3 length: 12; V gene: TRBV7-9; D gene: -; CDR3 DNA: TGTGCCAGCAGCCCCGTCTCCGGGGAGCTGTTTTTT; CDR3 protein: CASSPVSGELFF
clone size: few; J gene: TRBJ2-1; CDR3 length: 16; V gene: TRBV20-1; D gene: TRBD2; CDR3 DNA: TGCAGTGCTAGAGGCCTCTGGGGGAGGGCCACGGCTGAGCAGTTCTTC; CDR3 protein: CSARGLWGRATAEQFF
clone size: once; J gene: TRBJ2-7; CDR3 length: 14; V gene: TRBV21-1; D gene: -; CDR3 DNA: TGTGCCAGCAGCCTACAGGGCCAGCCCTACGAGCAGTACTTC; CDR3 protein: CASSLQGQPYEQYF
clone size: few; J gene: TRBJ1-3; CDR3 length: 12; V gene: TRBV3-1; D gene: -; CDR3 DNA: TGTGCCAGCAGCCAAATGCAAGGCACCATATATTTT; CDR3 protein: CASSQMQGTIYF
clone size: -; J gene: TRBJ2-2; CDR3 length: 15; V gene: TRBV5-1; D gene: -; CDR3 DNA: TGCGCCAGCAGCTTTAGTACCTTGAACACCGGGGAGCTGTTTTTT; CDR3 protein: CASSFSTLNTGELFF
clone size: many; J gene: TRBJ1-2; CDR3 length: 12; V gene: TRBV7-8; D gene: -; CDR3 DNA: TGTGCCAGCAGCGTGGACAACTATGGCTACACCTTC; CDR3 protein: CASSVDNYGYTF